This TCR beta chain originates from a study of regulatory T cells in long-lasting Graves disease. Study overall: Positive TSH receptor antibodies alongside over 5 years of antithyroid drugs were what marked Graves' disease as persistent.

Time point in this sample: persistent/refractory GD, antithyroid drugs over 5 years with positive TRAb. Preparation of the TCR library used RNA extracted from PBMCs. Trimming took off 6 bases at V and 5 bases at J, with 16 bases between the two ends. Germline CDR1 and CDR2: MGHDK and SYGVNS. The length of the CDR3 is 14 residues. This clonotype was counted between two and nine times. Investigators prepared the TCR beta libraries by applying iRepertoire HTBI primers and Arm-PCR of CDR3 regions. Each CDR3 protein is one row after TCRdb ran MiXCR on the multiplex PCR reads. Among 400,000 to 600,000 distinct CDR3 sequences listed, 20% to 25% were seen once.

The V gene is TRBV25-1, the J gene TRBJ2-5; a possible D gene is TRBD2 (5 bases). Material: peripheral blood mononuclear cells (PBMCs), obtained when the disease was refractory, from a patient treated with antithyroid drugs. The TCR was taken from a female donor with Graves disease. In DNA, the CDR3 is TGTGCCAGCAGGTACACAGCGGAAGCGGAGACCCAGTACTTC. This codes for CASRYTAEAETQYF.